This T cell receptor (beta chain) derives from a study of T cell responses to AZD1222 COVID-19 vaccine. Points from the study as a whole: Nearly half of spike-specific TCRs reportedly target variant regions that are unmutated in the B.1.351 and B.1.1.7 variants. In a largely white British group with more females than males, clonal diversity was possibly underestimated. An increase in Spike-specific TCR breadth and depth was observed after two AZD1222 doses. Regions 160-218 and 743-854 held dominance among vaccine-associated CD4 TCRs, which spanned spike.

The CDR3 is 14 amino acids. Regarding this clone: Its matching antigen is unknown.

Clones were sequenced by immunoSEQ multiplex PCR, and TCRdb holds only the in-frame ones, with some missing. This sample has about 120,000 clones, with 75% to 90% found just once. This TCR came from an adult in good health. Source: peripheral blood, taken on day 0 of MenACWY control vaccination. The chain is built from TRBV12-2 and TRBJ1-6. TRBV12-2 has pseudogene status. DNA for the CDR3: TGTGCAAGTCGCTTAGGGGCGGGAAATTCACCCCTCCACTTT. This gives the protein CASRLGAGNSPLHF.